This T cell receptor (beta chain) derives from a study of blood T cell repertoires in COVID-19. On the study more broadly: Samples representing acute and convalescent COVID-19 were sourced from the United States, Italy and Spain.

V was clipped by 6 bases and J by 2 bases, with 13 bases between them. Germline CDR1 is MNHNS and CDR2 is SASEGT. The CDR3 is 14 amino acids. As handled by the study authors: Estimation of nucleated cell counts was performed using reference gene primer amplification. Profiled with immunoSEQ multiplex PCR; TCRdb holds only in-frame clones, not every one. That table is the source of V, J and clone size, and D and trimming were worked out from the DNA. The top ten hold about 20% of the sample, which has roughly 68,000 clones, 83% seen once. This clonotype originated in a woman of 80 years or more with acute or convalescent COVID-19. The J gene is TRBJ1-2, the V gene TRBV6-1; D gene unclear. Sequenced: peripheral blood. The CDR3 region has the DNA TGTGCCAGCAGGCGGGTCGGTCCGAACTATGGCTACACCTTC. This encodes CASRRVGPNYGYTF.